These 25 T cell receptor beta chains share one sample of origin, sequenced in a study of human T cells and chemical hapten exposure. In TCRdb, the RACE reads were re-called with MiXCR into one record per CDR3 protein. Of just over 80,000 distinct CDR3 sequences listed, about 10% are singletons. Regarding time point: patch test 1, 2 weeks after DPC sensitization. The treatment was: therapeutic diphenylcyclopropenone sensitization with weekly scalp DPC. The source was whole blood, collected in connection with sensitization to the hapten diphenylcyclopropenone (DPC). The receptors stem from a woman in her fifties or sixties with alopecia areata. Some clones in this sample may be carry-over from other donors' samples.

The chain is built from TRBV20-1 and TRBJ2-7, with D possibly being TRBD1 (5 bases). The V gene lost 1 base and the J gene lost 8 bases, with 18 bases spanning the gap. This CDR3 comprises 14 residues. Per the germline V gene, CDR1 is DFQATT and CDR2 is SNEGSKA (reference sequence). The CDR3 sequence is CSARVGQGAPKQYF. The CDR3 DNA sequence: TGCAGTGCTAGAGTAGGACAAGGGGCCCCGAAGCAGTACTTC.

This clonotype was seen at least ten times. The V gene is TRBV25-1, the J gene TRBJ2-7; 9 nucleotides align to TRBD1. With 3 bases clipped from V and 4 bases from J, the junction kept 10 bases outside the gene matches. The CDR3 is 16 residues long. Germline lookup yields CDR1 MGHDK and CDR2 SYGVNS. CDR3 residues: CASSDKRGTGSYEQYF. CDR3 nucleotides: TGTGCCAGCAGTGATAAGCGTGGGACAGGGAGTTACGAGCAGTACTTC.

This chain uses TRBV2 with TRBJ1-4; tentatively, D is TRBD1 (6 bases). The CDR3 contains 15 residues. The V gene lost 5 bases and the J gene lost 5 bases, with 15 bases spanning the gap. Germline CDR1 SNHLY, CDR2 FYNNEI. This chain's CDR3 is CASSFGTRVNEKLFF. The DNA for the CDR3 is TGTGCCAGCAGTTTTGGGACAAGGGTAAATGAAAAACTGTTTTTT.

This chain links TRBV14 with TRBJ2-5; the D gene is possibly TRBD2 (5 bases). The germline V gene encodes CDR1 SGHDN and CDR2 FVKESK. The CDR3 is 15 amino acids. V dropped 4 bases and J dropped 4 bases, with 16 bases sitting between them. The CDR3 is CASSPRNGVGETQYF. CDR3 coding DNA: TGTGCCAGCAGCCCAAGAAACGGGGTCGGAGAGACCCAGTACTTC.

The chain combines TRBV4-2 with TRBJ2-3, with 10 bases identical to TRBD2. With 3 bases clipped from V and 6 bases from J, the junction kept 0 bases outside the gene matches. The CDR3 sequence is 13 residues long. Germline lookup yields CDR1 LGHNA and CDR2 YNFKEQ. The CDR3 here is CASSQGLADTQYF. CDR3 coding DNA: TGTGCCAGCAGCCAGGGACTAGCGGATACGCAGTATTTT.

This clonotype came up a few times. Here the CDR3 DNA reads TGTGCCAGCAGTTTTTCGAAACCGGGACAAACTAGAAAGACCCAGTACTTC. Translation: CASSFSKPGQTRKTQYF. This rearrangement joins TRBV28 to TRBJ2-5; a possible D gene is TRBD1 (6 bases). The V and J ends lost 3 bases and 6 bases respectively, with 23 bases between them. CDR1 is MDHEN, CDR2 SYDVKM, per germline. This CDR3 is built from 17 residues.

This clonotype was seen a handful of times. The V call is TRBV7-3, the J call TRBJ2-4, with 9 nucleotides matching TRBD2. The CDR3 is 17 residues long. V shed 5 bases and J 3 bases; nucleotides not matched to a gene: 11. Per germline, CDR1 SGHTA and CDR2 FQGTGA. CDR3 coding DNA: TGTGCCAGCAGCCCCCGGGGAAGCGGGGGGTTCAAAAACATTCAGTACTTC. Protein: CASSPRGSGGFKNIQYF.

Ten or more counts support this clonotype. The chain has TRBV5-4 and TRBJ1-2, with no clear D. Trimming left V 4 bases short and J 3 bases short, with 7 bases between. Germline CDR1 is SGHNT and CDR2 is YYREEE (reference sequence). There are 12 residues in the CDR3. CDR3 in amino acids: CASSPGDYGYTF. The CDR3 DNA follows: TGTGCCAGCAGCCCGGGAGACTATGGCTACACCTTC.

This clonotype was counted ten times or more. J is TRBJ1-5 and V is TRBV19; 9 bases line up with TRBD1. Germline trimming cut 7 bases from V and 4 bases from J; bases unmatched to any gene: 14. The CDR3 length is 17 residues. Germline V gene sequence: CDR1 LNHDA, CDR2 SQIVND (reference sequence). CDR3 residues: CASIRVYGGQGNQPQHF. In DNA form, the CDR3 reads TGTGCCAGTATTCGCGTATACGGGGGACAGGGTAATCAGCCCCAGCATTTT.

The chain carries TRBV28 and TRBJ2-5; 8 bases are a match to TRBD2. The germline V gene encodes CDR1 MDHEN and CDR2 SYDVKM. The V segment lost 2 bases and the J segment 7 bases; nucleotides outside the gene matches: 12. The length of the CDR3 is 16 residues. CDR3 coding DNA: TGTGCCAGCAGTTTAACGGCTAGCGGGTATGTCCGGACCCAGTACTTC. Amino acid sequence: CASSLTASGYVRTQYF.

J is TRBJ2-3 and V is TRBV18; 8 nucleotides line up with TRBD2. From germline, CDR1 is KGHSH and CDR2 LQKENI. The V and J ends lost 6 bases and 6 bases, in that order; junction bases with no gene match: 11. The CDR3 length is 15 residues. CDR3 nucleotides: TGTGCCAGCTCCCGGGAAGCGGGGGTAAGGGATACGCAGTATTTT. It codes for CASSREAGVRDTQYF. The complete variable domain, with remaining parts taken from reference TRBV18 and TRBJ2-3, reads NAGVMQNPRHLVRRRGQEARLRCSPMKGHSHVYWYRQLPEEGLKFMVYLQKENIIDESGMPKERFSAEFPKEGPSILRIQQVVRGDSAAYFCASSREAGVRDTQYFGPGTRLTVL.

This clonotype was observed at least ten times. The J gene is TRBJ2-2, the V gene TRBV7-2; D unresolved. Germline-derived CDR1 and CDR2 are SGHTA and FQGNSA. V was trimmed by 2 bases and J by 6 bases, leaving 7 bases between them. The CDR3 is made up of 13 amino acids. In DNA, the CDR3 is TGTGCCAGCAGCTTACTAGGTCCCGGGGAGCTGTTTTTT. This sequence encodes CASSLLGPGELFF.

This clonotype was observed a handful of times. This chain links TRBV28 with TRBJ1-4; tentative D call: TRBD1 (5 bases). V lost 2 bases and J 3 bases, leaving 10 bases between the germline ends. Germline lookup yields CDR1 MDHEN and CDR2 SYDVKM. This CDR3 spans 15 amino acids. For the CDR3, the DNA is TGTGCCAGCAGTTTAGGAAGGGGACCTAATGAAAAACTGTTTTTT. Translated: CASSLGRGPNEKLFF.

In its sample, this clonotype was seen a few times. This chain links TRBV29-1 with TRBJ1-1; 7 bases match TRBD1. CDR1 is SQVTM, CDR2 ANQGSEA, per germline. CDR3 size: 13 residues. V lost 6 bases, J lost 1 base, and 5 bases stayed unmatched. DNA of the CDR3: TGCAGCGTGGAGGGGACAGAGAACACTGAAGCTTTCTTT. Translation: CSVEGTENTEAFF. Based on the CDR3 plus reference TRBV29-1 and TRBJ1-1, the full variable domain is SAVISQKPSRDICQRGTSLTIQCQVDSQVTMMFWYRQQPGQSLTLIATANQGSEATYESGFVIDKFPISRPNLTFSTLTVSNMSPEDSSIYLCSVEGTENTEAFFGQGTRLTVV.

This clonotype has just a few counts. J is TRBJ2-5 and V is TRBV3-1, with TRBD2 matching 9 bases. The CDR3 consists of 13 residues. The V gene's germline CDR1 is LGHDT and CDR2 YNNKEL (reference sequence). The junction had 1 base not matched to a gene; V was cut back by 4 bases and J by 4 bases. CDR3 in amino acids: CASSPAGGETQYF. The DNA for the CDR3 is TGTGCCAGCAGCCCAGCGGGAGGAGAGACCCAGTACTTC.

This clonotype was found many times. This chain joins TRBV20-1 and TRBJ1-2, with D possibly being TRBD1 (5 bases). The CDR3 has 14 amino acids. V lost 0 bases and J 7 bases, leaving 15 bases between the germline ends. The V gene's germline CDR1 is DFQATT and CDR2 SNEGSKA (reference sequence). CDR3 in amino acids: CSARDVRGVSGYTF. The CDR3 nucleotides are TGCAGTGCTAGAGATGTTCGAGGGGTCTCTGGCTACACCTTC.

The sample holds many counts of this clonotype. The CDR3 coding sequence is TGTGCCAGCAGCTTAGGGGTAGGGGGCCTAACCGGGACTAGCGGTCTATACGAGCAGTACTTC. It specifies CASSLGVGGLTGTSGLYEQYF. The rearrangement joins TRBV7-9 to TRBJ2-7; 11 bases line up with TRBD2. The CDR3 totals 21 residues. The V gene's germline CDR1 is SEHNR and CDR2 FQNEAQ (reference sequence). V gave up 1 base and J gave up 4 bases; unmatched junction bases: 21.

This chain joins TRBV10-3 and TRBJ2-7; D not certain. Trimming stripped 2 bases from V and 3 bases from J, with 2 bases between. The CDR3 length is 11 residues. CDR1 and CDR2 from the germline V gene are ENHRY and SYGVKD. The CDR3 spells CAISELYEQYF. DNA for the CDR3: TGTGCCATCAGTGAGCTCTACGAGCAGTACTTC.

This clonotype appeared many times. The rearrangement uses TRBV3-1 and TRBJ1-2; D gene unclear. CDR3 length equals 15 residues. The germline V gene encodes CDR1 LGHDT and CDR2 YNNKEL (reference sequence). The V end was cut by 2 bases, the J end by 8 bases, with 18 bases between. The CDR3, as DNA: TGTGCCAGCAGCCAATCGTCTCCCTATGGAGGGGGCTACACCTTC. It is translated as CASSQSSPYGGGYTF.

This clonotype has a count of ten or more. This sequence joins TRBV6-5 and TRBJ1-5, with TRBD1 matching 11 bases. Germline-derived CDR1 and CDR2 are MNHEY and SVGAGI. The CDR3 contains 15 residues. V dropped 5 bases and J dropped 4; count of bases not matched to a gene: 4. CDR3 sequence: CASSPGQGANQPQHF. The CDR3 DNA follows: TGTGCCAGCAGTCCCGGACAGGGGGCGAATCAGCCCCAGCATTTT.

This clonotype occurred once. The chain has TRBV7-3 and TRBJ2-1; 8 bases fit TRBD2. Germline V gene data show CDR1 as SGHTA and CDR2 as FQGTGA. Trimming cost V 5 bases and J 8 bases; bases outside gene matches: 11. The CDR3 loop spans 15 amino acids. For the CDR3, the DNA is TGTGCCAGCAGCCCCCAACCCGGGACTAGACATGAGCAGTTCTTC. Amino acid sequence: CASSPQPGTRHEQFF.

This clonotype was observed many times. V usage is TRBV20-1 and J usage is TRBJ2-1; the D gene is possibly TRBD1 (6 bases). This CDR3 has 16 residues. V was cut by 0 bases and J by 8 bases, with 20 bases left in between. Germline CDR1 and CDR2: DFQATT and SNEGSKA (reference sequence). CDR3 region: CSARDVGAPRSDEQFF. The CDR3 region has the DNA TGCAGTGCTAGAGATGTGGGGGCCCCCCGGAGTGATGAGCAGTTCTTC.

This clonotype was observed at least ten times. This chain connects TRBV5-1 to TRBJ2-7; unclear D gene. The germline CDR1 and CDR2 sequences are SGHRS and YFSETQ. The CDR3 extends over 14 amino acids. V was pared by 3 bases and J by 0 bases, with 10 bases between. For the CDR3, the DNA is TGCGCCAGCAGCTCGGTACACGACTCCTACGAGCAGTACTTC. Its protein product is CASSSVHDSYEQYF.

This clonotype was recorded many times. The rearrangement links TRBV7-6 to TRBJ2-1; D assignment may be TRBD1 or TRBD2 (6 bases each). CDR3 length: 16 residues. Trimming pared 1 base from V and 6 bases from J, leaving 16 bases between. Germline V gene lookup returns CDR1 SGHVS and CDR2 FNYEAQ. The CDR3 nucleotides read TGTGCCAGCAGCTTAGTAATGGGGGCCGGGAGCAATGAGCAGTTCTTC. Amino acids: CASSLVMGAGSNEQFF.

This rearrangement joins TRBV12-3 or TRBV12-4 to TRBJ2-7; possible D gene TRBD1, 6 bases. V gave up 4 bases and J gave up 2 bases, with 9 bases separating them. The CDR3 is made up of 13 amino acids. The DNA of the CDR3 is TGTGCCAGCAGTTCAGGGGCGACCTACGAGCAGTACTTC. This sequence encodes CASSSGATYEQYF.